Included here is one T cell receptor beta chain sequence, with context. This specimen belongs to a study of blood T cell repertoires in COVID-19. As for the study in general: Sites across the United States, Italy and Spain contributed samples from acute and convalescent COVID-19. Nucleic acid was either cDNA or gDNA, and it came from T cells, B-cell-depleted T cells, or PBMCs.

Study processing details: Reference gene primer amplification in the assay estimated nucleated cell counts. Produced via immunoSEQ multiplex PCR; TCRdb's table is partial and in-frame only. D and trimming were read from the DNA, whereas the V and J calls and clone size are those reported in that table. This table holds hundreds of thousands of clones, 80% to 90% found once. The CDR3 covers 13 residues. Germline V gene lookup returns CDR1 SNHLY and CDR2 FYNNEI. J lost 7 bases, V lost 3 bases, and 5 bases had no gene match. The receptor's source is a woman between 40 and 55 years old who had recovered from COVID-19. The material sequenced was peripheral blood. The V gene is TRBV2, the J gene TRBJ1-2; TRBD1 agrees at 7 bases. CDR3 nucleotide sequence: TGTGCCAGCAGTGACAGGGGGACGGGTGGCTACACCTTC. It yields the protein CASSDRGTGGYTF.